The TCR beta chain under discussion was sequenced for a study of blood T cell repertoires in COVID-19. Overall study context: Researchers got acute and convalescent COVID-19 samples from the United States, Italy and Spain. PBMCs, B-cell-depleted T cells, or T cells provided the cDNA or gDNA that made up the material.

There are 14 residues in the CDR3. The germline CDR1 and CDR2 sequences are LGHDT and YNNKEL (reference sequence). With 0 bases clipped from V and 7 bases from J, the junction kept 3 bases outside the gene matches. Measured with immunoSEQ multiplex PCR; TCRdb has only the in-frame clones, and not every one. This table has tens of thousands of clones, roughly 89% appearing once. Sequenced sample: peripheral blood. The gene calls are TRBV3-1 (or the pseudogene TRBV3-2) and TRBJ2-1; 7 bases map to TRBD2. This receptor was taken from a woman between 50 and 59 years old in a cohort sampled during active COVID-19. The CDR3 region is CASSQDYGGNEQFF. The CDR3 DNA follows: TGTGCCAGCAGCCAAGATTACGGGGGGAATGAGCAGTTCTTC.